This T cell receptor beta chain was captured in a study of cytomegalovirus exposure and HLA in healthy donors. In regard to this clone: What it recognizes is unknown.

This CDR3 is built from 14 residues. Germline V CDR1 and CDR2: ENHRY, SYGVKD. Between the trimmed V and J ends, which lost 3 bases and 7 bases, there was a span of 12 bases. The PCR contained 60 Vbeta and 13 Jbeta primers. Original handling: In a later analysis, some 11 million of approximately 86 million unique beta chains occurred in at least two donors. Repertoires were generated with immunoSEQ multiplex PCR, while TCRdb's copy carries only in-frame clones and drops some. V and J calls and clone size are copied from that table; D and trimming were computed from the DNA. The table includes 110,000 to 150,000 clones, roughly 80% detected once. Study-wide results and caveats: With DRB1 most and HLA-C fewest, TCR association rates differed between HLA loci in a later analysis. The availability of immune exposure information extended only to CMV serostatus.

The rearrangement links TRBV10-3 to TRBJ1-4; possibly TRBD1 for D (6 bases). Sequencing input: PBMCs. This clonotype was sampled from a female donor in good health and CMV-seronegative. The CDR3 sequence: CAISDGGGREKLFF. The CDR3 DNA reads as TGTGCCATCAGTGATGGGGGGGGGCGTGAAAAACTGTTTTTT.